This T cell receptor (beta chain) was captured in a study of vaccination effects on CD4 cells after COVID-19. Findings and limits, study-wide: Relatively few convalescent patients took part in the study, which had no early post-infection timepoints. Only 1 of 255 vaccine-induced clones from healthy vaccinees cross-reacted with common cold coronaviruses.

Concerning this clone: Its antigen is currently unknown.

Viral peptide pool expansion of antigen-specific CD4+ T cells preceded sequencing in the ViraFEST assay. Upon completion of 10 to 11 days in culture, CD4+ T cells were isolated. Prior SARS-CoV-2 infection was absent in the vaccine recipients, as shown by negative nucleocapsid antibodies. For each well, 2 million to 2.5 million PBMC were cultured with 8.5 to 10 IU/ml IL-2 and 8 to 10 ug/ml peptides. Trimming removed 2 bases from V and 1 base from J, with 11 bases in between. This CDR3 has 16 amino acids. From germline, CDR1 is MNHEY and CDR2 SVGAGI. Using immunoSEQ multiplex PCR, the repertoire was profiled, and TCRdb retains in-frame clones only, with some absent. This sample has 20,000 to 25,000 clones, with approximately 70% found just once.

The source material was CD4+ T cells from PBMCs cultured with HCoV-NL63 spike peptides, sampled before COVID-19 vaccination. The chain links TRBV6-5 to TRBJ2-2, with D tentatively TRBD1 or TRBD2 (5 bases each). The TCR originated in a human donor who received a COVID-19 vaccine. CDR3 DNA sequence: TGTGCCAGCAGTTACGGGGGTAATTGGAACACCGGGGAGCTGTTTTTT. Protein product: CASSYGGNWNTGELFF.